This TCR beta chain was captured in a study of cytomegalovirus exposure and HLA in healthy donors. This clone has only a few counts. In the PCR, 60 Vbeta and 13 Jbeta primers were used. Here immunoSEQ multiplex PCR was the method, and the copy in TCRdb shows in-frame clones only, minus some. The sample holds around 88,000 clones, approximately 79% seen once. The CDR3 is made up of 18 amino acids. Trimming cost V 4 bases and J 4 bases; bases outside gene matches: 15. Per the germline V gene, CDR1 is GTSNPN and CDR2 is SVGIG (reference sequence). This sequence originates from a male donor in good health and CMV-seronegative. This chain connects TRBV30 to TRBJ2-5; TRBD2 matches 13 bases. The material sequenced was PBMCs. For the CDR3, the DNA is TGTGCCTGGAACTCCTCACCGGGACTAGCGGGAAAGGGAGAGACCCAGTACTTC. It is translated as CAWNSSPGLAGKGETQYF.